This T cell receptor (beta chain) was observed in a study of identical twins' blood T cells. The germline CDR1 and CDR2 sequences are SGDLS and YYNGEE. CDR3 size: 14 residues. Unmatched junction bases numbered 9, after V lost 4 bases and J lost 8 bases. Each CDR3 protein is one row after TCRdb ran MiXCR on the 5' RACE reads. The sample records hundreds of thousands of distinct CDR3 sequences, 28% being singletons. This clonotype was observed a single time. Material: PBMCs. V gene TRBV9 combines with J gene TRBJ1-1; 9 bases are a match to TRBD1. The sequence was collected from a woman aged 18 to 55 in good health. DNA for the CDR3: TGTGCCAGCAGCTCAGGGACAGGGACGGAAGAAGCTTTCTTT. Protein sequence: CASSSGTGTEEAFF.